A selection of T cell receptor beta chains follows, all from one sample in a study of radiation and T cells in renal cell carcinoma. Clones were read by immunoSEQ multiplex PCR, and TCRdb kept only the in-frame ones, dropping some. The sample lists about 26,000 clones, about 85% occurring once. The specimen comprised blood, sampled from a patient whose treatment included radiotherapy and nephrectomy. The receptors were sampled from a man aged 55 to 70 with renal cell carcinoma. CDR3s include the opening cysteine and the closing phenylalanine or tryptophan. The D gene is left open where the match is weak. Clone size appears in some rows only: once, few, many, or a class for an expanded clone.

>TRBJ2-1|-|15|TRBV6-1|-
CASSDLITSYNEQFF
TGTGCCAGCAGTGATCTAATTACCTCCTACAATGAGCAGTTCTTC
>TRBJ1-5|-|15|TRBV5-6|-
CASSLESYSNQPQHF
TGTGCCAGCAGCTTGGAGAGTTATAGCAATCAGCCCCAGCATTTT
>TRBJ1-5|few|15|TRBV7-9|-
CASSSDGAGDQPQHF
TGTGCCAGCAGCTCCGATGGGGCGGGGGATCAGCCCCAGCATTTT
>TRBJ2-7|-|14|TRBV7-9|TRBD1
CASSLGGTGSEQYF
TGTGCCAGCAGCTTAGGGGGGACAGGGAGCGAGCAGTACTTC
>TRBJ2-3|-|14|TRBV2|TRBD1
CASSRDRGPDTQYF
TGTGCCAGCAGTAGGGACAGGGGTCCAGATACGCAGTATTTT
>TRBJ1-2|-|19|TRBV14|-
CASSHRPSGTSTYNYGYTF
TGTGCCAGCAGCCATAGACCTTCCGGGACCTCGACTTATAACTATGGCTACACCTTC
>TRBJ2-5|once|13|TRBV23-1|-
CASSQRRGETQYF
TGCGCCAGCAGTCAGAGGAGGGGTGAGACCCAGTACTTC
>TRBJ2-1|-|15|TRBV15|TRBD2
CATSRGSGIVNEQFF
TGTGCCACCAGCAGAGGTAGCGGGATCGTGAATGAGCAGTTCTTC
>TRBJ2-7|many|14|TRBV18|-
CASSSVGRNYEQYF
TGTGCCAGCTCAAGCGTCGGCAGAAATTACGAGCAGTACTTC
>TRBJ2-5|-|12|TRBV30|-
CAWSVRGSSQYF
TGTGCCTGGAGTGTTCGCGGGTCGTCCCAGTACTTC
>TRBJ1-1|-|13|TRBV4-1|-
CASSQGAADEAFF
TGCGCCAGCAGCCAAGGAGCTGCAGACGAAGCTTTCTTT
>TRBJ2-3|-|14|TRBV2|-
CASSESMGADTQYF
TGTGCCAGCAGTGAAAGTATGGGAGCAGATACGCAGTATTTT
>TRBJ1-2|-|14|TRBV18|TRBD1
CASFQGGTYYGYTF
TGTGCCAGCTTTCAAGGGGGCACCTACTATGGCTACACCTTC
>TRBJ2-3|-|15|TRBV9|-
CASSVLQGRTDTQYF
TGTGCCAGCAGCGTTTTGCAGGGAAGAACAGATACGCAGTATTTT
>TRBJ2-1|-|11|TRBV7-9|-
CASSLVAEQFF
TGTGCCAGCAGCTTAGTGGCTGAGCAGTTCTTC
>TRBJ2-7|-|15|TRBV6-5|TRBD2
CASSREGGSSYEQYF
TGTGCCAGCAGTCGGGAGGGAGGGAGCTCCTACGAGCAGTACTTC
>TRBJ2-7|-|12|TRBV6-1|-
CASSETTYEQYF
TGTGCCAGCAGCGAGACAACCTACGAGCAGTACTTC
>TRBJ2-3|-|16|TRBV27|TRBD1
CASSLDRGPRTDTQYF
TGTGCCAGCAGTCTCGACAGGGGTCCGCGCACAGATACGCAGTATTTT